The TCR beta chain under discussion was sequenced for a study of OX40 agonist ivuxolimab in advanced cancers. The study, taken as a whole, reports: CD8+ T cells showed, on average, more clonal expansion than CD4+ cells. The antigen specificity of the peripheral T cells (those that were expanded) was not determined.

The table came from immunoSEQ multiplex PCR; TCRdb's copy has only in-frame clones and leaves some out. The data contain about 64,000 clones, 84% of them singletons. V was pared by 5 bases and J by 5 bases, with 11 bases of the junction left unmatched. The CDR3 has 15 amino acids. Germline lookup yields CDR1 SGHTA and CDR2 FQGNSA. Autoimmune disease history or systemic immunosuppression excluded patients. A word on this clone: What it binds is not known.

The chain has TRBV7-2 and TRBJ2-5; 7 positions agree with TRBD1. The specimen comprised CD4+ or CD8+ T cells sorted from blood, sampled in a trial of the OX40 agonist ivuxolimab. This TCR came from an adult with an advanced solid tumor such as melanoma, head and neck, liver or kidney cancer. The CDR3 protein is CASSPRAGGQETQYF. Written as DNA, the CDR3 is TGTGCCAGCAGCCCCCGGGCAGGGGGTCAGGAGACCCAGTACTTC.